Reported below is one T cell receptor beta chain. The entry originates in a study of blood T cell repertoires in COVID-19. The protocol was immunoSEQ multiplex PCR, while the TCRdb copy is restricted to in-frame clones and leaves out a portion. The sample holds approximately 120,000 clones, 85% to 90% seen once. V was clipped by 4 bases and J by 4 bases; unmatched bases: 10. Looked up from germline, CDR1 is SEHNR and CDR2 is FQNEAQ (reference sequence). The length of the CDR3 is 17 residues. The TCR sequence derives from a woman over 75 with COVID-19, enrolled during active disease. The sample consisted of peripheral blood. The chain recombines TRBV7-9 with TRBJ1-2; TRBD1 matches at 12 bases. CDR3 residues: CASSSLPGQGASYGYTF. In DNA, the CDR3 is TGTGCCAGCAGCTCGCTCCCGGGACAGGGGGCAAGCTATGGCTACACCTTC. The variable domain in full, with the rest retrieved from reference TRBV7-9 and TRBJ1-2, is DTGVSQNPRHKITKRGQNVTFRCDPISEHNRLYWYRQTLGQGPEFLTYFQNEAQLEKSRLLSDRFSAERPKGSFSTLEIQRTEQGDSAMYLCASSSLPGQGASYGYTFGSGTRLTVV.